A single T cell receptor beta chain is shown here with its context. With 6 bases removed from V and 0 bases from J, the gap between germline ends came to 11 bases. In germline, CDR1 is SNHLY, CDR2 FYNNEI. The CDR3 is made up of 14 amino acids. The data are from a study of blood T cell repertoires in COVID-19. TCRdb keeps only in-frame clones here, not all; method: immunoSEQ multiplex PCR. Of about 410,000 clones in the sample, 89% were seen once. Seattle-derived patients entered the study during active infection and were followed longitudinally. The receptor's source is a woman aged 40 to 50 with COVID-19, enrolled during active disease. Sequencing input: peripheral blood. J is TRBJ1-1 and V is TRBV2; a weak D match, TRBD1 (5 bases). The CDR3 loop reads CASSLRTLNTEAFF. In DNA form, the CDR3 reads TGTGCCAGCAGCCTTCGGACATTGAACACTGAAGCTTTCTTT.